This T cell receptor (beta chain) originates from a study of cytomegalovirus exposure and HLA in healthy donors (dated by TCRdb to the late 2010s). Context from the whole study: According to an earlier analysis of a few hundred of the donors, 150 million to 200 million T cells yielded some 120 million unique TCR beta sequences and 250 to 350 Gb of sequence data. Roughly 300 gigabases of sequencing data and some 85 million unique TCR sequences were included in an early release covering several hundred HLA-typed donors. Of the approximately 400 genotyped donors, roughly 80% fell in the genetic ancestry cluster associated with self-reported Caucasian donors. The study was designed to test whether signatures of past pathogen exposure could be identified by cataloging public T cell receptors. The study used immunosequencing to profile the T cell repertoires of approximately 640 subjects and linked those repertoires to cytomegalovirus serostatus. A separate validation cohort of over a hundred different subjects was used in addition to the 666-subject first cohort. High-throughput TCR immunosequencing, statistical association of individual TCRs with disease status, and machine learning were combined to predict cytomegalovirus infection status. In a later analysis, previously published TCR beta repertoires from about 670 donors were re-analyzed and high-resolution HLA genotyping was added so that TCR occurrence patterns could be studied. Rather than drawing on any new phenotypic data, the later analysis identified candidate immune exposures from TCR beta sequences and the way those sequences occurred across donors. In an earlier analysis of 550 to 700 of the donors, high-throughput TCR beta sequencing was used to judge whether each TCR beta V gene segment behaved as functional or pseudogenic. Alongside the repertoire data, information on donor age, sex, ethnicity and CMV serostatus was compiled. A later genetic analysis used genome-wide SNP genotypes for about 60% of the 666 donors, treating that subset as a discovery cohort. Every discovery cohort repertoire had been produced on one sequencing platform. HLA typing included class I and class II loci at four-digit resolution. The number of typed donors differed by locus: 629-630 for A, B, C, DRB1 and DQB1; about 520 for DQA1; approximately 600 for DPA1; and some 470 for DPB1. About five DR-DQ haplotypes were handled as single units for association and clustering, since linkage in the cohort was strong. On average, over 200,000 unique TCR beta nucleotide sequences were sequenced per donor among 398 genotyped donors of the cohort, with about 17% of those sequences being non-productive. Study-wide conclusions, independent of this receptor: In the study, 150 to 200 TCR beta chains were listed as associated with cytomegalovirus. A cluster of highly shared sequence variants was judged likely to be a technical artifact of the sequencing pipeline. Assigning TCR associations to individual alleles was difficult when HLA alleles, especially DR and DQ, strongly co-occurred. In a later analysis, the rate of TCR association differed among HLA loci, with DRB1 alleles having the most associated TCRs and HLA-C alleles having the fewest. Because HLA typing was unavailable for some donors at each locus, only the typed subset was used in association tests. Presence/absence analyses assumed roughly uniform sequencing depth across donors, an assumption that may not hold. Three of the identified cytomegalovirus-associated TCR beta chains were confirmed in vitro to be specific for cytomegalovirus antigens. Compared with equally common non-associated chains, HLA-associated TCR beta chains in a later analysis were more clonally expanded and had lower generation probabilities. A further reported finding was that TCR beta sequences accurately predicted the HLA-A and HLA-B alleles for most subjects in the first cohort. Correlated functional status among segregating V segments might be attributable to linkage disequilibrium, but an unknown experimental factor could not be ruled out. In both the original and validation cohorts, the classifier was reported to diagnose cytomegalovirus status with high specificity and sensitivity. The 87-base-pair reads could not distinguish some IMGT-functional V segments, including TRBV6-2 and TRBV6-3, so those segments were excluded. Specific HLA alleles were associated with 15,000 to 20,000 TCR beta sequences at a false discovery rate of 0.05 in a later analysis. Compared with the 666-donor mean, donors in an Asian-associated ancestry cluster had fewer N-insertions in productive TCRs, according to a later genetic analysis. The earlier analysis of 587 of the donors excluded roughly 17 rarely observed V segments, including chromosome 9 orphons, because counts were too low. The cohort was sequenced for TCR beta chains only, and without alpha or paired-chain data the features that could be detected were limited. A later analysis reported that several top co-occurrence clusters appeared linked to parvovirus B19, influenza, CMV and Epstein-Barr virus. Across donors, most TCR sequences were observed very rarely, whereas some public TCRs were present in many individuals. In a later analysis, most CMV-associated TCR beta chains were found to appear HLA-restricted, with HLA associations seemingly driven largely by CMV exposure. V-gene and J-gene trimming of TCR beta chains was associated with a missense DCLRE1C variant in a later genetic analysis, and the association was replicated in an independent cohort. For the cohort, immune exposure information was limited to CMV serostatus. An earlier analysis of approximately 540 of the donors showed that most TCR beta V segments appeared in productive rearrangements either about 87% or about 30% of the time, which broadly matched IMGT annotations. It was suggested by the authors that the approach could potentially be generalized to other disease states and immunological phenotypes.

The library was prepared using the immunoSEQ multiplex PCR assay. A mixture of 60 forward primers for TCR Vbeta segments and 13 reverse primers for TCR Jbeta segments was used in the multiplex PCR. A multiplex PCR assay on genomic DNA amplified the CDR3 region of rearranged TCR beta genes. The Illumina HiSeq System was used to sequence the amplified TCR beta libraries as 87-base-pair reads. The authors processed their data as follows. Across the 700 or so repertoires, a later analysis counted approximately 75 million unique TCR beta chains, 9 million to 14 million of which were shared by at least two donors. A nearest-neighbor algorithm error-corrected the raw reads and collapsed the reads into unique sequences, merging closely related sequences to remove PCR and sequencing errors. Alignment of CDR3 sequences to IMGT reference sequences was used to assign V, D and J gene segments. Each retained sequence needed at least a six-nucleotide match to both a V gene segment and a J gene segment. Rearrangements were called productive when the CDR3 lacked stop codons and stayed in frame with V and J; all others were non-productive. CDR3 was defined by IMGT convention, running from the second conserved V-encoded cysteine to the conserved J-encoded phenylalanine. The earlier analysis of about 530 of the donors excluded any sequence lacking an unambiguous match to a single V gene segment. An earlier analysis of a few hundred of the donors classified V segments as functional when productive rearrangements were above 56.7% and as segregating when the standard deviation between donors was above 5%. A statistical classification framework was built to diagnose cytomegalovirus status from the catalog of TCR beta chain sequences. In a later analysis, TCR nucleotide sequences were compared against IMGT/GENE-DB human TR gene sequences so that V and J genes could be assigned. In a later analysis, CDR3 sequences and most-parsimonious VDJ recombination scenarios were assigned using the TCRdist pipeline. A later analysis defined each TCR beta chain by its CDR3 amino acid sequence plus V-gene family, and excluded reads lacking a unique V-gene family. To address suspected cross-contamination and a sequencing artifact, a later analysis removed roughly 640 highly shared, low-generation-probability nucleotide sequences. A later analysis calculated a clonal expansion index for each public chain from normalized within-repertoire ranks of inferred template counts. In a later analysis, generation probabilities were computed with a VDJ recombination model fitted to out-of-frame rearrangements, and the resulting probabilities were checked against IGoR. A later analysis scored TCR-TCR, TCR-HLA and TCR-CMV co-occurrence with hypergeometric tests, applying a repertoire-size bias correction to TCR pairs. To estimate false discovery rates, a later analysis permuted the HLA or CMV assignments 20 times. A later analysis grouped co-occurring TCRs with DBSCAN, adding TCRdist sequence similarity when clustering within HLA-allele-positive subsets. For co-occurrence clustering, repertoires with fewer than 30,000 or more than 120,000 public chains were excluded, along with four or five repertoires with anomalous nucleotide sharing. Imported from immuneACCESS, the table was reduced by TCRdb to in-frame sequences with V and J called. These copies leave out some clones; in studies compared against another copy, an unresolved V gene accounts for under half, and the cause of the remainder is not known. From that table come the V and J calls and clone size; the DNA was used to work out D and trimming. This sample is represented by about 180,000 clones; 80% of them were singletons. The ten largest make up approximately 1.3% of the sample.

With regard to this clone: The specificity of this receptor is unknown. There are no base qualities to consult, and no much larger clone falls within one base.

The CDR3 measures 15 amino acids from cysteine to phenylalanine. Just CDR3 DNA is preserved here, 45 bases in frame from base 1. V is pruned by 3 bases and J by 3 bases, leaving 3 bases of the junction without a gene match. CDR1 KGHSH and CDR2 LQKENI were looked up in the germline V gene. The cohort was made up of around 720 healthy bone marrow donors. At the time of sampling, every cohort member was nominally healthy, though immune exposures that went unrecorded were likely present. The donor was CMV seropositive and belonged to the group of 250 to 350 seropositive cohort members. Every donor gave a peripheral blood sample, and the peripheral blood mononuclear cells from that sample were used for TCR beta sequencing. The Qiagen DNeasy Blood Extraction Kit was used to extract genomic DNA from the blood cell samples.

This sequence was found in a girl between 10 and 17 years old in good health and CMV-seropositive. In this chain, TRBV18 is recombined with TRBJ2-2; TRBD1 fits 8 bases in the junction. The sequenced sample was PBMCs. In nucleotides, the sequence is TGTGCCAGCTCACCCCAGGGGGCGGACACCGGGGAGCTGTTTTTT. Its coded protein is CASSPQGADTGELFF.